This T cell receptor (beta chain) originates from a study of graft-versus-host responses after intestinal transplantation. Turning to the study itself: The whole recipient group had anti-thymocyte globulin induction followed by tacrolimus and steroids for roughly three years.

Here immunoSEQ multiplex PCR was the method, and the copy in TCRdb shows in-frame clones only, minus some. The sample contains tens of thousands of clones, roughly four fifths of which appear only once. Study-wide results and caveats: Early post-transplant falls in HvG clones accompanied the peak levels of circulating GvH clones.

Concerning this clone itself: Antigen unknown.

This CDR3 contains 15 residues. The V gene lost 0 bases and the J gene lost 0 bases, with 6 bases spanning the gap. The germline V gene encodes CDR1 SGDLS and CDR2 YYNGEE. The chain employs TRBV9 and TRBJ1-4; D uncertain. The specimen was PBMCs, collected roughly 1,000 days after transplant. This sequence originates from a human patient who received an intestinal transplant, so some T cells may come from the graft donor. CDR3 nucleotide sequence: TGTGCCAGCAGCGTAGGGGCTGCAACTAATGAAAAACTGTTTTTT. Encoded protein: CASSVGAATNEKLFF. Together with reference TRBV9 and TRBJ1-4, the CDR3 gives the full variable domain: DSGVTQTPKHLITATGQRVTLRCSPRSGDLSVYWYQQSLDQGLQFLIQYYNGEERAKGNILERFSAQQFPDLHSELNLSSLELGDSALYFCASSVGAATNEKLFFGSGTQLSVL.